The rows below give T cell receptor beta chains drawn from one sample of a study of shared clonotypes between healthy human individuals. The data were produced by immunoSEQ multiplex PCR, yet TCRdb's version contains in-frame clones alone and is incomplete. The sample has around 1.9 million clones, 93% seen once; the top ten hold about 1.8%. Sequencing was carried out using naive CD8+ T cells from PBMCs. The receptors shown here come from a man younger than 35 in good health. Some clones in this sample may be carry-over from other donors' samples. The CDR3 runs from the conserved cysteine through the conserved F or W. The order of the fields is V gene, J gene, D gene, clone size, CDR3 DNA, CDR3 protein. D genes are given only for firm matches. Size is stated for part of the rows, as once, few or many counts, or as a class when the clone is expanded.

TRBV14,TRBJ1-4,-,-,TGTGCCAGCAGCGATTGGACAGTACGTGAAAAACTGTTTTTT,CASSDWTVREKLFF
TRBV28,TRBJ2-7,-,once,TGTGCCAGCAGTTTGGGACGGAGGGAGCTCTCCTACGAGCAGTACTTC,CASSLGRRELSYEQYF
TRBV19,TRBJ1-5,-,-,TGTGCCACCGACCGGGGTTCCTGGAATCAGCCCCAGCATTTT,CATDRGSWNQPQHF
TRBV5-5,TRBJ2-7,-,-,TGTGCCAGCAGCTCCACACCCCACTACGAGCAGTACTTC,CASSSTPHYEQYF
TRBV30,TRBJ1-3,-,-,TGTGCCTGGAGTGTACCTGGCAGGGCTAGGGGCACCATATATTTT,CAWSVPGRARGTIYF
TRBV7-2,TRBJ1-1,-,-,TGTGCCAGCAGCCTTGGACCCACAACTTCTGAAGCTTTCTTT,CASSLGPTTSEAFF
TRBV10-3,TRBJ1-2,-,-,TGTGCCATCAGTGAGCCGTTGGGTGCGGGCTACACCTTC,CAISEPLGAGYTF
TRBV7-2,TRBJ1-1,-,once,TGTGCCAGCAGCTTAGGGAGAGGGGGTAACACTGAAGCTTTCTTT,CASSLGRGGNTEAFF
TRBV5-1,TRBJ1-1,-,-,TGCGCCAGCAGCTCTCAGGGGAGGCCCGGTGGCACTGAAGCTTTCTTT,CASSSQGRPGGTEAFF
TRBV4-3,TRBJ2-7,-,-,TGCGCCAGCAGCCAAGACGGGGAAACGAACGAGCAGTACTTC,CASSQDGETNEQYF
TRBV2,TRBJ1-1,-,-,TGTGCCAGCAGTGATGGACGGATCAACACTGAAGCTTTCTTT,CASSDGRINTEAFF
TRBV29-1,TRBJ2-6,TRBD1,-,TGCAGCGTTGAAGAGACGACAGGGTCCGGGGCCAACGTCCTGACTTTC,CSVEETTGSGANVLTF
TRBV4-3,TRBJ2-5,-,-,TGCGCCAGCAGCCAAGATCCGACAGGTCAAGAGACCCAGTACTTC,CASSQDPTGQETQYF
TRBV27,TRBJ2-7,TRBD1,once,TGTGCCAGCAGCTCCGACGCCGGGACAGGGGCCTACGAGCAGTACTTC,CASSSDAGTGAYEQYF
TRBV19,TRBJ1-1,-,once,TGTGCCAGTAGATCGGGCAACACTGAAGCTTTCTTT,CASRSGNTEAFF
TRBV15,TRBJ2-7,TRBD2,-,TGTGCCACCAGCAGTAGCGGGAGGCCCGGAGACGAGCAGTACTTC,CATSSSGRPGDEQYF
TRBV27,TRBJ2-1,-,-,TGTGCCAGCAGTTTCAATGAGCAGTTCTTC,CASSFNEQFF
TRBV14,TRBJ2-3,-,-,TGTGCCAGCAGCCAAGAGATGACCCAGGGAGATACGCAGTATTTT,CASSQEMTQGDTQYF
TRBV23-1,TRBJ2-7,TRBD1,-,TGCGCCAGCAGTCCCGGACAGGGGAGGAGCGAGCAGTACTTC,CASSPGQGRSEQYF
TRBV28,TRBJ1-1,TRBD1,once,TGTGCCAGCAGTTACCCGGGACAGTTGAACACTGAAGCTTTCTTT,CASSYPGQLNTEAFF
TRBV7-3,TRBJ2-7,-,-,TGTGCCAGCAGCTTAACCGGAGGAGCGGCGGCCGAGCAGTACTTC,CASSLTGGAAAEQYF
TRBV4-1,TRBJ2-1,-,-,TGCGCCAGCAGCCCCCTGGGCTTGAACAATGAGCAGTTCTTC,CASSPLGLNNEQFF
TRBV28,TRBJ2-7,TRBD1,-,TGTGCCAGCAGAGGGGACAGGGTGTACGCTGGCTACGAGCAGTACTTC,CASRGDRVYAGYEQYF
TRBV7-2,TRBJ2-1,-,-,TGTGCCAGCAGCCCCGGGGCCTCCGTAGTTGTTGAGCAGTTCTTC,CASSPGASVVVEQFF
TRBV27,TRBJ2-3,-,-,TGTGCCAGCAGTTTATTGTTGGGCTCAGATACGCAGTATTTT,CASSLLLGSDTQYF
TRBV13,TRBJ2-1,-,-,TGTGCCAGCAGCTTAGGTGGCGGCACCGAGCAGTTCTTC,CASSLGGGTEQFF
TRBV9,TRBJ2-2,-,-,TGTGCCAGCAGCGGGCCGGCTGGGACCGGGGAGCTGTTTTTT,CASSGPAGTGELFF
TRBV6-6,TRBJ2-5,-,-,TGTGCCAGCAGGGCTGCGAGGGCGCAAGAGACCCAGTACTTC,CASRAARAQETQYF
TRBV12-5,TRBJ2-1,-,-,TGTGCTAGTGGTTCCACCGGGACCTACAATGAGCAGTTCTTC,CASGSTGTYNEQFF
TRBV4-1,TRBJ2-7,TRBD1,-,TGCGCCAGCAGCCCCAACGGTGCAGGGGGCGAGCAGTACTTC,CASSPNGAGGEQYF
TRBV30,TRBJ2-7,-,-,TGTGCCTGGAGTGTAAGAGCAGGCTACGAGCAGTACTTC,CAWSVRAGYEQYF
TRBV10-3,TRBJ2-1,-,few,TGTGCCATCAGTGACCCCCTTCACAATGAGCAGTTCTTC,CAISDPLHNEQFF
TRBV4-1,TRBJ1-2,-,-,TGCGCCAGCAGCCAAGTGCTGCGGGTTAGTGGCTACACCTTC,CASSQVLRVSGYTF
TRBV21-1,TRBJ2-2,-,few,TGTGCCATCTACTGGAACACCGGGGAGCTGTTTTTT,CAIYWNTGELFF
TRBV6-5,TRBJ2-4,-,-,TGTGCCAGCAGAAGCGGCGTAGAGGTCGGAGTGGTTCAGTACTTC,CASRSGVEVGVVQYF
TRBV11-2,TRBJ1-4,TRBD1,-,TGTGCCAGCAGCTACTACAGGGGGCGGGTTACTAATGAAAAACTGTTTTTT,CASSYYRGRVTNEKLFF
TRBV10-3,TRBJ2-7,TRBD1,-,TGTGCCATCCGCTATGAGGCCTCAGACAGGGGATTATGGGAGCAGTACTTC,CAIRYEASDRGLWEQYF
TRBV7-9,TRBJ2-5,TRBD2,-,TGTGCCAGTGACGCTGCGGGAGGAGCTAGGAAAGAGACCCAGTACTTC,CASDAAGGARKETQYF
TRBV19,TRBJ1-2,-,-,TGTGCCAGTAGCACCTCAGCCAGTATAAACTATGGCTACACCTTC,CASSTSASINYGYTF
TRBV11-2,TRBJ2-7,-,-,TGTGCCAGCAGCTTATCTCGCGGGACGGGGTTCTACGAGCAGTACTTC,CASSLSRGTGFYEQYF
TRBV27,TRBJ2-7,TRBD1,-,TGTGCCAGCTCGGACAGGGTGAGCTCCTACGAGCAGTACTTC,CASSDRVSSYEQYF
TRBV13,TRBJ1-2,-,-,TGTGCCAGCAGCACTCGGGTGGCAGGGATCATCGAGAACTATGGCTACACCTTC,CASSTRVAGIIENYGYTF
TRBV4-1,TRBJ2-7,TRBD2,-,TGCGCCAGCAGCCAAACCGGGACTAGCGAGTACGAGCAGTACTTC,CASSQTGTSEYEQYF
TRBV28,TRBJ2-2,TRBD1,once,TGTGCCAGCAGTTTGCGGACAGGGCCGAACACCGGGGAGCTGTTTTTT,CASSLRTGPNTGELFF
TRBV9,TRBJ2-1,TRBD2,-,TGTGCCAGCAGCGTAGCCCTGGGAGCGGGAGGTTACTACAATGAGCAGTTCTTC,CASSVALGAGGYYNEQFF
TRBV27,TRBJ2-7,TRBD2,-,TGTGCCAGCAGCATCGGACTAGAACCCTACGAGCAGTACTTC,CASSIGLEPYEQYF
TRBV7-9,TRBJ2-7,-,-,TGTGCCAGCAGCTTAGCCTGGGCGCGTATCCCCTACGAGCAGTACTTC,CASSLAWARIPYEQYF
TRBV28,TRBJ2-3,TRBD1,-,TGTGCCAGCAGTTTATGGGTATCCACAGGGGGCACAGATACGCAGTATTTT,CASSLWVSTGGTDTQYF
TRBV2,TRBJ1-5,-,-,TGTGCCAGCAGTGGGACAAGTTATAGCAATCAGCCCCAGCATTTT,CASSGTSYSNQPQHF
TRBV28,TRBJ2-1,-,-,TGTGCCAGCAGTCCCGGACAGAACAATGAGCAGTTCTTC,CASSPGQNNEQFF
TRBV15,TRBJ1-2,-,-,TGTGCCACCAGCAGAGCACCTGGGGGGGGTTTCTATGGCTACACCTTC,CATSRAPGGGFYGYTF
TRBV7-6,TRBJ2-7,-,-,TGTGCCAGCAGCCCAGGGACGGGCTTTTCCTACGAGCAGTACTTC,CASSPGTGFSYEQYF
TRBV28,TRBJ2-7,-,-,TGTGCCAGTCTTAGGGCAGGGAACGAGCAGTACTTC,CASLRAGNEQYF